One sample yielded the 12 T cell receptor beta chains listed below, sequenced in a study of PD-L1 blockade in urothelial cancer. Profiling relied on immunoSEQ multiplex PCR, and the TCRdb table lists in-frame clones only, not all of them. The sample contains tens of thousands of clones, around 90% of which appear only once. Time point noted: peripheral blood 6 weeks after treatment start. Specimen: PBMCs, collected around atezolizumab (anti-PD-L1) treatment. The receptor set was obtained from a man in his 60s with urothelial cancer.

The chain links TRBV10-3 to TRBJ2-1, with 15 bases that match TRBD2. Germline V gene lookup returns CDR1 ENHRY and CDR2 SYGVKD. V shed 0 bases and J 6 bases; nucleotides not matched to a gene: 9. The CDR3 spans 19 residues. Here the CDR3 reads CAISESSGTSGRKLNEQFF. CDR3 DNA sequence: TGTGCCATCAGTGAGTCTTCCGGGACTAGCGGGAGGAAACTCAATGAGCAGTTCTTC.

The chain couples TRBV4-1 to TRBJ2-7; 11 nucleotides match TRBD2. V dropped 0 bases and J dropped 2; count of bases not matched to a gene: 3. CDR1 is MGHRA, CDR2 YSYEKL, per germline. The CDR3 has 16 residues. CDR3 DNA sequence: TGCGCCAGCAGCCAAGACGTTAGCGGGAGGGCCTACGAGCAGTACTTC. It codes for CASSQDVSGRAYEQYF.

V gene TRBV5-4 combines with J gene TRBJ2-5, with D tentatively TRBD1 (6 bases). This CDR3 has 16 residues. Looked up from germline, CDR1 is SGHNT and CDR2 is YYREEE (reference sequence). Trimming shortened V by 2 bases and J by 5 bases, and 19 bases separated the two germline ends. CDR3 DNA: TGTGCCAGCAGCTTAGATTTGGGGCAGGGGATGGAGACCCAGTACTTC. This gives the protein CASSLDLGQGMETQYF.

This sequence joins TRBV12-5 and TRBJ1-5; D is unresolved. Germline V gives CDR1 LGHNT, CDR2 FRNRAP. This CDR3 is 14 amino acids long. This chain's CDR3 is CARVRGLSNQPQHF. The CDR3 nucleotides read TGTGCCAGAGTCCGGGGTCTTAGCAATCAGCCCCAGCATTTT. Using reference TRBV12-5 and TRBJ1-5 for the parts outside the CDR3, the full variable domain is DARVTQTPRHKVTEMGQEVTMRCQPILGHNTVFWYRQTMMQGLELLAYFRNRAPLDDSGMPKDRFSAEMPDATLATLKIQPSEPRDSAVYFCARVRGLSNQPQHFGDGTRLSIL.

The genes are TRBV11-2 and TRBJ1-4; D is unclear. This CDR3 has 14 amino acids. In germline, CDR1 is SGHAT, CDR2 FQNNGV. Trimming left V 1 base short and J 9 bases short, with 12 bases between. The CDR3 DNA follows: TGTGCCAGCAGCTTAGGTTTCGGTAGTCAAAAACTGTTTTTT. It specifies CASSLGFGSQKLFF.

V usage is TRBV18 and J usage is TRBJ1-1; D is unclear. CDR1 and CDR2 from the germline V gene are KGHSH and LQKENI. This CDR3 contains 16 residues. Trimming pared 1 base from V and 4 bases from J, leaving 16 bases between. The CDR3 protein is CASSPQEGGVRTEAFF. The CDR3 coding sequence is TGTGCCAGCTCACCACAGGAGGGAGGAGTCCGCACTGAAGCTTTCTTT.

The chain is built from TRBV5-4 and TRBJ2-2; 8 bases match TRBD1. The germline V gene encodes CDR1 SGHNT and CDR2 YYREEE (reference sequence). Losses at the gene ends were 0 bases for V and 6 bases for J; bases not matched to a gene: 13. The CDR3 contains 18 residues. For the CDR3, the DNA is TGTGCCAGCAGCTTGGCGTGGGGTGGACAGGGACGGCCCGGGGAGCTGTTTTTT. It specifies CASSLAWGGQGRPGELFF.

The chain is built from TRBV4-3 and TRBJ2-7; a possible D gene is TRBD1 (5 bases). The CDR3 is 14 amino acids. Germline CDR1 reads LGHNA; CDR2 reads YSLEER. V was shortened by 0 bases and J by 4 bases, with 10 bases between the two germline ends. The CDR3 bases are TGCGCCAGCAGCCAAGAATTGTGGACATACGAGCAGTACTTC. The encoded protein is CASSQELWTYEQYF.

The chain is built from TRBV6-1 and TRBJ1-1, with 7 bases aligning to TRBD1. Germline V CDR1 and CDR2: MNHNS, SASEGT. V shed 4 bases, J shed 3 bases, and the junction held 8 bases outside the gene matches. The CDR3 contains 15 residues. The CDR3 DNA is TGTGCCAGCAGTGTTTATGCAGGGGGAGACACTGAAGCTTTCTTT. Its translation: CASSVYAGGDTEAFF.

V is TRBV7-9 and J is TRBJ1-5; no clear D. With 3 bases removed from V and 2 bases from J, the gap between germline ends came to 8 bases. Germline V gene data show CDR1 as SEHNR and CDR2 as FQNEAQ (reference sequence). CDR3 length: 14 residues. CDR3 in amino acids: CASSFSGGNQPQHF. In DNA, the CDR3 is TGTGCCAGCAGCTTTTCCGGGGGCAATCAGCCCCAGCATTTT.

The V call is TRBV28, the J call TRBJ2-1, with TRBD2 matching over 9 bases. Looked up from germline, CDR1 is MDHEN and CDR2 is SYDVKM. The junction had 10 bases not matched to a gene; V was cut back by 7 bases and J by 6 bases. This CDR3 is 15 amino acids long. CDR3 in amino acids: CASNRPAGGSNEQFF. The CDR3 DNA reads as TGTGCCAGCAACCGACCAGCGGGAGGTAGCAATGAGCAGTTCTTC.

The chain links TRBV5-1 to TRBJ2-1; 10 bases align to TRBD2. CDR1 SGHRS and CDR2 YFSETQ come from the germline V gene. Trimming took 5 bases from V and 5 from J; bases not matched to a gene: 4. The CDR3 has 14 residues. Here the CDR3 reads CASSPTSGDNEQFF. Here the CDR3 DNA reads TGCGCCAGCAGTCCAACTAGCGGGGACAATGAGCAGTTCTTC.